The 25 T cell receptor beta chains below all came from one sample that was sequenced in a study of T cells after yellow fever vaccination. TCRdb reprocessed the 5' RACE reads with MiXCR, giving one entry per CDR3 protein. The data show about 350,000 distinct CDR3 sequences, roughly 8.4% seen once. This specimen was PBMCs, taken roughly seven weeks after the first yellow fever vaccination. The receptor set was obtained from a man between 18 and 35 years old who received the YFV17D yellow fever vaccine.

Only a few counts were recorded for this clonotype. The chain employs TRBV10-3 and TRBJ2-5; 9 bases are shared with TRBD1. CDR1 and CDR2 from the germline V gene are ENHRY and SYGVKD. The CDR3 totals 16 residues. V dropped 5 bases and J dropped 4; count of bases not matched to a gene: 11. CDR3: CAISPGQGVPGETQYF. DNA of the CDR3: TGTGCCATCAGTCCGGGACAGGGTGTCCCGGGAGAGACCCAGTACTTC.

This clonotype was seen at least ten times. The chain is built from TRBV7-8 and TRBJ1-1; D ambiguous. This CDR3 is built from 13 residues. Germline V gene lookup returns CDR1 SGHVS and CDR2 FQNEAQ. V was cut by 4 bases and J by 5 bases, with 11 bases left in between. CDR3 protein: CASSSAWGTEAFF. DNA of the CDR3: TGTGCCAGCAGCTCTGCTTGGGGAACTGAAGCTTTCTTT.

This clonotype was seen a handful of times. This chain joins TRBV7-9 and TRBJ2-3; no clear D. CDR1 and CDR2 (germline): SEHNR, FQNEAQ (reference sequence). The CDR3 spans 15 residues. The V end lost 1 base, the J end lost 6 bases, and 14 bases lay between the germline ends. CDR3 protein: CASSLVALVLDTQYF. DNA for the CDR3: TGTGCCAGCAGCTTAGTTGCGCTAGTATTGGATACGCAGTATTTT.

This chain uses TRBV7-2 with TRBJ1-1, with D uncertain. Germline assignment: CDR1 SGHTA and CDR2 FQGNSA. With 5 bases removed from V and 6 bases from J, the gap between germline ends came to 13 bases. This CDR3 is built from 13 residues. CDR3: CASSPRGRAEAFF. The CDR3 coding sequence is TGTGCCAGCAGCCCACGGGGTCGCGCTGAAGCTTTCTTT.

This clonotype was detected only a few times. This sequence joins TRBV15 and TRBJ2-2; D is perhaps TRBD2 (7 bases). The CDR3 spans 15 residues. V shed 1 base and J shed 4 bases, with 10 bases lying between them. In germline, CDR1 is LNHNV, CDR2 YYDKDF (reference sequence). CDR3: CATSRVAGATGELFF. CDR3 coding DNA: TGTGCCACCAGCAGAGTGGCGGGGGCCACCGGGGAGCTGTTTTTT.

The rearrangement links TRBV6-5 to TRBJ2-5; tentative D call: TRBD1 (7 bases). V gave up 2 bases and J gave up 2 bases, with 15 bases separating them. This CDR3 spans 16 amino acids. From germline, CDR1 is MNHEY and CDR2 SVGAGI. CDR3 amino acids: CASSYGAPGGQETQYF. The CDR3 DNA follows: TGTGCCAGCAGTTACGGGGCCCCAGGGGGGCAAGAGACCCAGTACTTC.

This chain connects TRBV20-1 to TRBJ2-5, with D perhaps matching TRBD2 (6 bases). The CDR3 has 14 residues. Per germline, CDR1 DFQATT and CDR2 SNEGSKA (reference sequence). The V gene lost 6 bases and the J gene lost 2 bases, with 16 bases spanning the gap. DNA of the CDR3: TGCAGTGCCTTACAACTGGAGGGGCAAGAGACCCAGTACTTC. This encodes CSALQLEGQETQYF.

The V call is TRBV19, the J call TRBJ1-2, with a tentative D call TRBD1 (6 bases). Germline CDR1 reads LNHDA; CDR2 reads SQIVND (reference sequence). Trimming took off 3 bases at V and 3 bases at J, with 14 bases between the two ends. The CDR3 is made up of 15 amino acids. CDR3 protein: CASSMDDGGYYGYTF. The CDR3 coding sequence is TGTGCCAGTAGTATGGACGACGGGGGCTACTATGGCTACACCTTC.

In DNA, the CDR3 is TGTGCCAGCTCACCAACTCAAGAAATCAGCTATGGCTACACCTTC. Its protein is CASSPTQEISYGYTF. The chain links TRBV18 to TRBJ1-2; no clear D gene. The CDR3 spans 15 residues. With 2 bases removed from V and 4 bases from J, the gap between germline ends came to 14 bases. Germline V gene sequence: CDR1 KGHSH, CDR2 LQKENI.

V and J are TRBV28 and TRBJ2-2, with D perhaps TRBD2 (7 bases). The V end was cut by 6 bases, the J end by 3 bases, with 14 bases between. Per the germline V gene, CDR1 is MDHEN and CDR2 is SYDVKM. This CDR3 is built from 15 residues. CDR3 residues: CASRHGGAYTGELFF. Here the CDR3 DNA reads TGTGCCAGCAGGCATGGGGGGGCCTACACCGGGGAGCTGTTTTTT.

This clonotype has a count of ten or more. The chain employs TRBV10-3 and TRBJ2-5; 10 bases match TRBD2. The J segment lost 1 base and the V segment lost 5 bases, leaving 7 bases of the junction unmatched. CDR3 length equals 16 residues. Per the germline V gene, CDR1 is ENHRY and CDR2 is SYGVKD. The CDR3 spells CAISRIAGGLQETQYF. The CDR3 coding sequence is TGTGCCATCAGTCGGATAGCGGGGGGCCTCCAAGAGACCCAGTACTTC.

This clonotype has at least ten counts. The chain couples TRBV18 to TRBJ2-7; D not resolved. The V gene's germline CDR1 is KGHSH and CDR2 LQKENI. There are 13 residues in the CDR3. Trimming stripped 8 bases from V and 0 bases from J, with 11 bases between. CDR3: CASSPPSSYEQYV. The CDR3 DNA reads as TGTGCCAGCAGCCCGCCCAGCTCCTACGAGCAGTACGTC.

This clonotype was observed a handful of times. The chain couples TRBV7-2 to TRBJ2-3, with 11 bases that match TRBD2. The CDR3 has 16 amino acids. The V segment lost 2 bases and the J segment 7 bases; nucleotides outside the gene matches: 8. Germline assignment: CDR1 SGHTA and CDR2 FQGNSA. The CDR3 DNA reads TGTGCCAGCAGCTTAATTAGCGGGGGGGAGGGTCATACGCAGTATTTT. Translation: CASSLISGGEGHTQYF.

This clonotype came up many times. The rearrangement uses TRBV18 and TRBJ1-5; D ambiguous. Trimming stripped 4 bases from V and 3 bases from J, with 10 bases between. The CDR3 loop spans 14 amino acids. Germline V gives CDR1 KGHSH, CDR2 LQKENI. The CDR3 sequence: CASSQGRPNQPQHF. CDR3 nucleotides: TGTGCCAGCTCACAAGGTAGGCCCAATCAGCCCCAGCATTTT.

This sequence joins TRBV12-3 or TRBV12-4 and TRBJ1-5; TRBD1 agrees at 9 bases. V dropped 8 bases and J dropped 16; count of bases not matched to a gene: 12. This CDR3 region has 12 residues. The DNA for the CDR3 is TGTGCCAGCTCCCAAGGGGGACAGGGAAAACATTTT. Amino acids: CASSQGGQGKHF.

This chain joins TRBV24-1 and TRBJ2-2, with D possibly matching TRBD1 (5 bases). Per germline, CDR1 KGHDR and CDR2 SFDVKD. Trimming shortened V by 7 bases and J by 0 bases, and 11 bases separated the two germline ends. This CDR3 spans 15 amino acids. The CDR3, as DNA: TGTGCCACCAGGGAGACAGATTCGAACACCGGGGAGCTGTTTTTT. Translating gives CATRETDSNTGELFF.

The chain couples TRBV12-3 or TRBV12-4 to TRBJ2-4, with unresolved D. V lost 1 base and J 10 bases, leaving 8 bases between the germline ends. The CDR3 runs to 12 residues. The CDR3 spells CASSLVPEIQYF. The CDR3 bases are TGTGCCAGCAGTTTAGTCCCTGAAATTCAGTACTTC.

This clonotype occurred a few times. The chain combines TRBV18 with TRBJ2-3; D perhaps matches TRBD2 (6 bases). Germline CDR1 is KGHSH and CDR2 is LQKENI. V lost 3 bases and J 3 bases, leaving 16 bases between the germline ends. This CDR3 contains 16 residues. CDR3 residues: CASSPSSSDLTDTQYF. The DNA of the CDR3 is TGTGCCAGCTCACCTTCTTCTAGCGATCTAACAGATACGCAGTATTTT.

The V gene is TRBV6-5, the J gene TRBJ1-5; no reliable D call. Trimming left V 2 bases short and J 7 bases short, with 12 bases between. CDR3 size: 14 residues. Looked up from germline, CDR1 is MNHEY and CDR2 is SVGAGI. The CDR3 sequence: CASSYGVEGQPQHF. DNA for the CDR3: TGTGCCAGCAGTTACGGGGTTGAGGGACAGCCCCAGCATTTT.

This clonotype showed up many times. CDR3 residues: CSPGQVNTEAFF. CDR3 sequence (DNA): TGCAGTCCGGGACAGGTGAACACTGAAGCTTTCTTT. This sequence joins TRBV20-1 and TRBJ1-1; 8 bases line up with TRBD1. Losses at the gene ends were 8 bases for V and 0 bases for J; bases not matched to a gene: 2. Germline V gives CDR1 DFQATT, CDR2 SNEGSKA (reference sequence). The CDR3 length is 12 residues.

Worth noting for this clonotype: An end of the junction differs from the germline gene, which may be a read error. The rearrangement links TRBV12-3 or TRBV12-4 to TRBJ2-5; 8 nucleotides match TRBD1. The CDR3 spans 15 residues. CDR3 nucleotides: TGTGCCAGCAGCCGTTCGCAGGGGGCCTGGGAGACCCCGTACTTC. Translating gives CASSRSQGAWETPYF.

The rearrangement uses TRBV4-1 and TRBJ1-6; 7 positions agree with TRBD1. J lost 10 bases, V lost 0 bases, and 6 bases had no gene match. CDR3 length: 15 residues. The germline CDR1 and CDR2 sequences are MGHRA and YSYEKL. For the CDR3, the DNA is TGCGCCAGCAGCCAAGAACAGGGGTTTGGATCACCCCTCCACTTT. Translated, it gives CASSQEQGFGSPLHF.

This clonotype has only a few counts. Here the CDR3 reads CASTEGDSPLHF. CDR3 sequence (DNA): TGTGCCAGCACCGAAGGGGATTCACCCCTCCACTTT. This rearrangement joins TRBV25-1 to TRBJ1-6; D is perhaps TRBD1 (5 bases). The CDR3 is 12 amino acids. CDR1 is MGHDK, CDR2 SYGVNS, per germline. With 7 bases removed from V and 8 bases from J, the gap between germline ends came to 9 bases.

This clonotype occurred a few times. The chain uses TRBV6-4 and TRBJ2-2, with D uncertain. The V gene's germline CDR1 is MRHNA and CDR2 SNTAGT. Trimming took off 5 bases at V and 4 bases at J, with 8 bases between the two ends. The CDR3 extends over 13 amino acids. The CDR3 DNA is TGTGCCAGCAGTATAGGAGCCACCGGGGAGCTGTTTTTT. It is translated as CASSIGATGELFF.

This sequence joins TRBV12-3 or TRBV12-4 and TRBJ2-7; D may be TRBD2 (6 bases). The CDR3 length is 12 residues. Trimming took 3 bases from V and 6 from J, leaving 9 bases between them. CDR3 sequence: CASSFWRAEQYF. CDR3 coding DNA: TGTGCCAGCAGTTTTTGGAGGGCCGAGCAGTACTTC.